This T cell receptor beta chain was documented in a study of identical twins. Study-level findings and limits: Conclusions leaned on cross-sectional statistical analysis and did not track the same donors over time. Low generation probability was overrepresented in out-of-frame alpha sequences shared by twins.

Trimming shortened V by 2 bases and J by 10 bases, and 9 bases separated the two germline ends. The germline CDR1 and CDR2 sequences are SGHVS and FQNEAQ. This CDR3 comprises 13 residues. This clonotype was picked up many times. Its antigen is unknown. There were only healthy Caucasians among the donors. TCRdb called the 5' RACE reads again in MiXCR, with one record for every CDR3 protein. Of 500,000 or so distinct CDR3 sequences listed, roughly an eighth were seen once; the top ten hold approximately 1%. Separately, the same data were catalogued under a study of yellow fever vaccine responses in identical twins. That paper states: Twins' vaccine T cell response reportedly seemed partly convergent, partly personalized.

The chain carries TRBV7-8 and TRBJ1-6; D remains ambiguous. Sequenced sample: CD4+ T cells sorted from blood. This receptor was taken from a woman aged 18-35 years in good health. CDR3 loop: CASSLKSDSPLHF. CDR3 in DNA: TGTGCCAGCAGCTTAAAGTCCGACTCACCCCTCCACTTT. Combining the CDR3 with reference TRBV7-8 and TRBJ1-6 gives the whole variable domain GAGVSQSPRYKVAKRGQDVALRCDPISGHVSLFWYQQALGQGPEFLTYFQNEAQLDKSGLPSDRFFAERPEGSVSTLKIQRTQQEDSAVYLCASSLKSDSPLHFGNGTRLTVT.